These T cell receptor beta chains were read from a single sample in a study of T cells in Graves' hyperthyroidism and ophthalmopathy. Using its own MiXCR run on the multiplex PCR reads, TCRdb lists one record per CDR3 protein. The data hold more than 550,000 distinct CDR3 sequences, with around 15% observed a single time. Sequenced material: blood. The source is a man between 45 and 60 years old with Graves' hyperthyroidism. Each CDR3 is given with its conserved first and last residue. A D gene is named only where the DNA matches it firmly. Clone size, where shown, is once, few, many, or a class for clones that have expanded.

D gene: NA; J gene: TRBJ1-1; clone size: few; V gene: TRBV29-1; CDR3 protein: CSVEDFGDGRLEAFF; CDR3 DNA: TGCAGCGTTGAAGATTTCGGGGACGGAAGACTTGAAGCTTTCTTT
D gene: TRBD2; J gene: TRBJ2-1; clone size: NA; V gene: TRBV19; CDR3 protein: CASSGSPKTSGSPYNEQFF; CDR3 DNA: TGTGCCAGTAGCGGTTCCCCAAAGACTAGCGGGAGCCCCTACAATGAGCAGTTCTTC
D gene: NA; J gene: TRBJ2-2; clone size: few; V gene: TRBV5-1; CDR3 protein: CASSLTTLYTGELFF; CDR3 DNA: TGCGCCAGCAGCTTGACAACATTGTACACCGGGGAGCTGTTTTTT
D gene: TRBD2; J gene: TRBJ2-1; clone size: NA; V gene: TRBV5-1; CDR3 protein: CASSLAGGPVNEQFF; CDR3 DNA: TGCGCCAGCAGCTTGGCGGGAGGGCCCGTCAATGAGCAGTTCTTC
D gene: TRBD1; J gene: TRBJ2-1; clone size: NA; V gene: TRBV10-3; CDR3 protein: CAISESERQGSGNEQFF; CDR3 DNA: TGTGCCATCAGTGAGTCAGAAAGACAGGGGTCGGGGAATGAGCAGTTCTTC
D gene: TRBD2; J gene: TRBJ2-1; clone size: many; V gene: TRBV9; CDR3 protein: CASSVEGGSMYNEQFF; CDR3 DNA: TGTGCCAGCAGCGTAGAGGGAGGGAGTATGTACAATGAGCAGTTCTTC
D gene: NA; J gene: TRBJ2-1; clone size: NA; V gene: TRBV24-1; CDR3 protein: CATRTSDSNEQFF; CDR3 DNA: TGTGCCACCAGGACGAGCGATTCGAATGAGCAGTTCTTC
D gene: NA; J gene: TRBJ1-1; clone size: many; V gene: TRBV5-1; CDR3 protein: CASSSGVTFEAFF; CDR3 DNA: TGCGCCAGCAGCTCCGGGGTTACTTTTGAAGCTTTCTTT
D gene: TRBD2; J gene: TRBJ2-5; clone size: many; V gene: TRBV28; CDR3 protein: CASSPSGRAQETQYF; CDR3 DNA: TGTGCCAGCAGTCCCAGCGGGAGGGCCCAAGAGACCCAGTACTTC
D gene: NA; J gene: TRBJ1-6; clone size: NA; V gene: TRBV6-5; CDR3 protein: CASSSSELTANSPLHF; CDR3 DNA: TGTGCCAGCAGTTCATCCGAATTGACAGCCAATTCACCCCTCCACTTT